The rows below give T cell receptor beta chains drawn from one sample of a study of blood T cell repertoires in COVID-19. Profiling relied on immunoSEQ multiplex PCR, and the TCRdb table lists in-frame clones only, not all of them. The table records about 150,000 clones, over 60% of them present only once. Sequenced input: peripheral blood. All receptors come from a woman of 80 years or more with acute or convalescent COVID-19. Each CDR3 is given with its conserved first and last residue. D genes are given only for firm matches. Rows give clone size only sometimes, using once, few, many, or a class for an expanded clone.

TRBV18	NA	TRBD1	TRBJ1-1	TGTGCCAGCTCACCATTGGGGACAGAACTTATGAACGAAGCTTTCTTT	CASSPLGTELMNEAFF
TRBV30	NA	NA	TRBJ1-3	TGTGCCTGGAGTCCGGACTATCGGAGCTCTGGAAACACCATATATTTT	CAWSPDYRSSGNTIYF
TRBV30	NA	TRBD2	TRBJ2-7	TGTGCCTGGAGTAAAAAAGGACTAGCGGGAGGGGAGCAGTACTTC	CAWSKKGLAGGEQYF
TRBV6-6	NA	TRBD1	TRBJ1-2	TGTGCCAGCAGTCGGACAGGGAGAGGCTACACCTTC	CASSRTGRGYTF
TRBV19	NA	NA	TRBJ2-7	TGTGCCAGTAGTTCGGGGTTCGAAGACGAGCAGTACTTC	CASSSGFEDEQYF
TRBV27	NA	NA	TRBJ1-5	TGTGCCAGCAGGGGCGAAACTAATCAGCCCCAGCATTTT	CASRGETNQPQHF
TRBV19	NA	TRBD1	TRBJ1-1	TGTGCCAGTAGTTACAGGGGGCGCGGAACTGAAGCTTTCTTT	CASSYRGRGTEAFF
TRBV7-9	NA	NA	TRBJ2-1	TGTGCCAGCAGCTTACCACCGCGCAATGAGCAGTTCTTC	CASSLPPRNEQFF
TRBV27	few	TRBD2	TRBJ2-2	TGTGCCAGCAGTTCCCTAGCGGGGGGAGGGACCGGGGAGCTGTTTTTT	CASSSLAGGGTGELFF
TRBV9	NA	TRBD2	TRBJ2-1	TGTGCCAGCAGCCCATTAGGTGGGGATATAAGCGGGAGCTCCTACAATGAGCAGTTCTTC	CASSPLGGDISGSSYNEQFF
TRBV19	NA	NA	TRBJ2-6	TGTGCCAGTAGCCCTGTGAGATCTGGGGCCAACGTCCTGACTTTC	CASSPVRSGANVLTF
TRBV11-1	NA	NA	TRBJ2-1	TGTGCCAGCAGCTTAGTTCGGTATGAGCAGTTCTTC	CASSLVRYEQFF
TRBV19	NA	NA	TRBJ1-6	TGTGCCAGTAGCTCGAGAAGTAATTCACCCCTCCACTTT	CASSSRSNSPLHF
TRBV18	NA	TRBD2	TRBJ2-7	TGTGCCAGCTCACGGACTAGCGGGAGAGAATACGAGCAGTACTTC	CASSRTSGREYEQYF